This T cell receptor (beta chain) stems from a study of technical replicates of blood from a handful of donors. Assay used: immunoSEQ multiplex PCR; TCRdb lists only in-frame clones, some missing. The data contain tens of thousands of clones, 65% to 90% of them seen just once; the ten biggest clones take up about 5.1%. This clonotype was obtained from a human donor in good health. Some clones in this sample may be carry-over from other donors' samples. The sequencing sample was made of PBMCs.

CDR3 in amino acids: CAINPQGAGGYTF. For the CDR3, the DNA is TGTGCCATCAACCCACAGGGGGCGGGTGGCTACACCTTC. The chain joins TRBV10-3 to TRBJ1-2; the match to TRBD1 covers 9 bases. There are 13 residues in the CDR3. Germline CDR1 reads ENHRY; CDR2 reads SYGVKD. The ends lost 7 bases at V and 7 bases at J; junction bases unmatched: 7.